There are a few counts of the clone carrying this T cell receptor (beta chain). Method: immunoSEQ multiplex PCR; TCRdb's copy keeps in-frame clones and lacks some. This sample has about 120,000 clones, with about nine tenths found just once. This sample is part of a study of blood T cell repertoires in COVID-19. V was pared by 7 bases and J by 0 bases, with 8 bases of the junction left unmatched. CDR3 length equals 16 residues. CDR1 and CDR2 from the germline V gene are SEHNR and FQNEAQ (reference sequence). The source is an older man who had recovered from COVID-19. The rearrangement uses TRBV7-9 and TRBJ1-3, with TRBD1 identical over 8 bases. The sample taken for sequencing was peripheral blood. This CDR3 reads CASIPGTGNSGNTIYF. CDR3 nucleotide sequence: TGTGCCAGCATACCCGGGACAGGAAACTCTGGAAACACCATATATTTT.